This is a list of T cell receptor beta chains from one sample in a study of blood T cell repertoires in COVID-19. Profiling relied on immunoSEQ multiplex PCR, and the TCRdb table lists in-frame clones only, not all of them. The table includes over 85,000 clones, approximately 90% detected once. Material: peripheral blood. Source of these receptors: a human donor in a cohort sampled during active COVID-19. The CDR3 runs from the conserved cysteine through the conserved F or W. The D gene is left open where the match is weak. Part of the rows lack a size; the others show once, few, many or a class for expanded clones.

CDR3nt	CDR3aa	v_gene	j_gene	d_gene	abundance
TGTGCCAGCAGCTTGGCAATGCAGGGGGCTTCCTATGGCTACACCTTC	CASSLAMQGASYGYTF	TRBV5-6	TRBJ1-2	TRBD1	-
TGCGCCAGCAGCCAAGATTGGACAGGGACCTACGAGCAGTACTTC	CASSQDWTGTYEQYF	TRBV4-3	TRBJ2-7	TRBD1	-
TGTGCCAGCAGCACAACGGGGGGTTACACTGAAGCTTTCTTT	CASSTTGGYTEAFF	TRBV6-5	TRBJ1-1	-	-
TGTGCCAGCAGCCAATTCCCGGGAGGAGAGCAGTACTTC	CASSQFPGGEQYF	TRBV14	TRBJ2-7	TRBD2	-
TGTGCCAGCAGCGTAGACCCGGACAGCAGGCACGAGCAGTACTTC	CASSVDPDSRHEQYF	TRBV9	TRBJ2-7	-	-
TGTGCCAGTAGTAAACGACAGGATAATGAAAAACTGTTTTTT	CASSKRQDNEKLFF	TRBV19	TRBJ1-4	-	-
TGTGCCAGCAGTTACTCCCAGGGGAAGCAGTACTTC	CASSYSQGKQYF	TRBV6-2/TRBV6-3	TRBJ2-7	-	-
TGCGCCAGCAGCAGGGACAGGGGGCGGAATTCACCCCTCCACTTT	CASSRDRGRNSPLHF	TRBV5-1	TRBJ1-6	TRBD1	-
TGTGCCAGCAGTTGGGACAGGGAGAGCTATGGCTACACCTTC	CASSWDRESYGYTF	TRBV2	TRBJ1-2	TRBD1	once
TGTGCCAGCAGCCGAGAGACAGGGAGAAACACTGAAGCTTTCTTT	CASSRETGRNTEAFF	TRBV3-1/TRBV3-2	TRBJ1-1	TRBD1	-
TGTGCCAGCAGCTACGCCCATGACAGGGCAGCTTTCTTT	CASSYAHDRAAFF	TRBV7-2	TRBJ1-1	TRBD1	-
TGTGCCAGCAGCCAAAGGACAGAGGGCTTTCGGGGTGAGCAGTTCTTC	CASSQRTEGFRGEQFF	TRBV11-1	TRBJ2-1	-	-
TGTGCCAGCAGTAATCAGGACAGGGGGAGGACTGAAGCTTTCTTT	CASSNQDRGRTEAFF	TRBV6-5	TRBJ1-1	TRBD1	-
TGTGCCAGCAGTTACGCCCAGGGGGATTGGGAGCTGTTTTTT	CASSYAQGDWELFF	TRBV6-2/TRBV6-3	TRBJ2-2	TRBD1	few
TGCGCCAGCAGCCAAGATTTGAGGGTCGAGCAGTACTTC	CASSQDLRVEQYF	TRBV4-3	TRBJ2-7	-	-
TGTGCCAGCAGCGTAGGCCCCCCGGACAGCATGAACACTGAAGCTTTCTTT	CASSVGPPDSMNTEAFF	TRBV9	TRBJ1-1	-	-
TGCAGTGGAAACCCCGGGACAACAGCTTTCTTT	CSGNPGTTAFF	TRBV20-1	TRBJ1-1	-	-
TGCGCCAGCAGCTTGTCTACCTCTAACGACTACAATGAGCAGTTCTTC	CASSLSTSNDYNEQFF	TRBV5-1	TRBJ2-1	-	-
TGTGCCAGCAGCGTGGGAGGGGGTAAACGAGCCCAGTTCTTC	CASSVGGGKRAQFF	TRBV9	TRBJ2-1	-	-
TGTGCCAGCAGCGTAGGAGGGACTAGGGGGAATGAGCAGTTCTTC	CASSVGGTRGNEQFF	TRBV9	TRBJ2-1	TRBD2	-
TGTGCCATCAGTGACTCTATCTTCGAGCAGTACTTC	CAISDSIFEQYF	TRBV10-3	TRBJ2-7	-	-
TGTGCCAGCGCCCGGGGGGGCGGTAATTCACCCCTCCACTTT	CASARGGGNSPLHF	TRBV6-5	TRBJ1-6	-	-
TGCGCCAGCAGCCAAGAGGGTTGGGGGGTGAACACTGAAGCTTTCTTT	CASSQEGWGVNTEAFF	TRBV4-1	TRBJ1-1	-	-
TGTGCCAGCAGGAAAGTACTCCCTAGGGAGACCCAGTACTTC	CASRKVLPRETQYF	TRBV7-9	TRBJ2-5	-	once
TGTGCCTGGAGTGTACGCGTAGGGCAGGGGATATACGAGCAGTACTTC	CAWSVRVGQGIYEQYF	TRBV30	TRBJ2-7	-	-
TGCAGCGCCGGAACAGGGAGGGGGGACACTGAAGCTTTCTTT	CSAGTGRGDTEAFF	TRBV29-1	TRBJ1-1	-	-
TGTGCCAGCAGTGAAGCGTCAGCCTACAATGAGCAGTTCTTC	CASSEASAYNEQFF	TRBV6-1	TRBJ2-1	-	-
TGTGCCAGCAGCCCGGGGGACAGGGTGAACACTGAAGCTTTCTTT	CASSPGDRVNTEAFF	TRBV5-4	TRBJ1-1	TRBD1	-
TGTGCCAGCAGCTCCTCTAGCGGTCCCTCTGATGTGTGGTCCTACAATGAGCAGTTCTTC	CASSSSSGPSDVWSYNEQFF	TRBV4-2	TRBJ2-1	TRBD2	-
TGTGCCAGCGGGACTCCCCATCAGCCCCAGCATTTT	CASGTPHQPQHF	TRBV28	TRBJ1-5	-	-
TGTGCCAGTAGTATAGTGGGACAGGGGGCGATCGAGCAGTACTTC	CASSIVGQGAIEQYF	TRBV19	TRBJ2-7	TRBD1	-
TGCCGGACAGGGGCAACTAATGAAAAACTGTTTTTT	CRTGATNEKLFF	TRBV18	TRBJ1-4	TRBD1	-
TGTGCCAGCAGTGGTAGCGCAACGGGGGACATTCAGTACTTC	CASSGSATGDIQYF	TRBV2	TRBJ2-4	-	once
TGTGCAAGTCCCTTCTTTGAGGACAGCCCCGAGGATGAGCAGTTCTTC	CASPFFEDSPEDEQFF	TRBV12-2	TRBJ2-1	-	-
TGTGCCAGCAGTGAAAACAGCCGAAATCAGCCCCAGCATTTT	CASSENSRNQPQHF	TRBV2	TRBJ1-5	-	once
TGCGCCAGCAGCCAACTTTTCGCCAGGCAGGACACTGAAGCTTTCTTT	CASSQLFARQDTEAFF	TRBV4-1	TRBJ1-1	-	-
TGTGCCACCAGTGGGGACACCTCCTACGAGCAGTACTTC	CATSGDTSYEQYF	TRBV24-1	TRBJ2-7	-	once
TGTGCCAGCTCGACAGGAGTCTCCTACAATGAGCAGTTCTTC	CASSTGVSYNEQFF	TRBV2	TRBJ2-1	-	-
TGTGCCAGCAGCTTGGCTAGCGGGAGCACAGATACGCAGTATTTT	CASSLASGSTDTQYF	TRBV5-6	TRBJ2-3	TRBD2	once
TGTGCCAGCAGCTTCGGGACAGGGTCGGGGCAGTACTTC	CASSFGTGSGQYF	TRBV5-6	TRBJ2-7	TRBD1	-
TGTGCCAGCATACAGGGTGCCTACAATGAGCAGTTCTTC	CASIQGAYNEQFF	TRBV7-9	TRBJ2-1	-	once
TGTGCCAGTAGTATAGGCTCCGGGACAGGCACCGGGGAGCTGTTTTTT	CASSIGSGTGTGELFF	TRBV19	TRBJ2-2	TRBD1	-
TGTGCCAGCAGCTCCAACACCGGGAGAACAGATACGCAGTATTTT	CASSSNTGRTDTQYF	TRBV5-4	TRBJ2-3	-	-
TGTGCCAGCAGTGGGGACAGGAACACTGAAGCTTTCTTT	CASSGDRNTEAFF	TRBV2	TRBJ1-1	TRBD1	-
TGTGCCAGCAGCTTATCCCACGCCGGGACAGGTTATGGCTACACCTTC	CASSLSHAGTGYGYTF	TRBV7-3	TRBJ1-2	TRBD1	-
TGTGCCAGCAGCCGACTAGCCGGGACCGGGGAGCTGTTTTTT	CASSRLAGTGELFF	TRBV3-1/TRBV3-2	TRBJ2-2	TRBD2	-
TGTGCCAGCAGTTACGGGTCGGGGGGCAATCAGCCCCAGCATTTT	CASSYGSGGNQPQHF	TRBV6-2/TRBV6-3	TRBJ1-5	-	-
TGTGCCAGCAGCGTAGATGGGAGGGGAGTCTCCAATGAGCAGTTCTTC	CASSVDGRGVSNEQFF	TRBV9	TRBJ2-1	TRBD2	-
TGTGCCAGCAGCGCTCCCCGGGGTAGCGGGATAACCGGGGAGCTGTTTTTT	CASSAPRGSGITGELFF	TRBV7-6	TRBJ2-2	TRBD2	-
TGTGCCAGCAGTGATCAGGTCAGGGGGCCACCCCTCCACTTT	CASSDQVRGPPLHF	TRBV2	TRBJ1-6	TRBD1	-
TGTGCCAGCAGGGGGCAGACTAATGAAAAACTGTTTTTT	CASRGQTNEKLFF	TRBV2	TRBJ1-4	-	-
TGTGCCAGCAGCTTGGGGGGACGACAGGGAGGCACTGAAGCTTTCTTT	CASSLGGRQGGTEAFF	TRBV5-6	TRBJ1-1	TRBD1	-
TGTGCCACCTCCCGCACCGGGACTAGCTTTCGGGGTGAGCAGTTCTTC	CATSRTGTSFRGEQFF	TRBV27	TRBJ2-1	TRBD2	-
TGTGCCAGCAGCGCCACAGGGGGCGGCTATGGCTACACCTTC	CASSATGGGYGYTF	TRBV7-6	TRBJ1-2	TRBD1	-